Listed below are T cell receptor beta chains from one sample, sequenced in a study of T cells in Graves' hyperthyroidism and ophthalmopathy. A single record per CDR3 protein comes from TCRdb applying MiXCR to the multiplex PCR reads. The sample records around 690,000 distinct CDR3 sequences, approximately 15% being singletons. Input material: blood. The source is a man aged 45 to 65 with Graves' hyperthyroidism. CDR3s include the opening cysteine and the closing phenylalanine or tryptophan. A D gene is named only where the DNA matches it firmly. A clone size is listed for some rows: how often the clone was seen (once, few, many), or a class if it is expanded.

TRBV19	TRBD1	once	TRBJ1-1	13	TGTGCCAGTAAGGGGGCCCCGGGGACTGAAGCTTTCTTT	CASKGAPGTEAFF
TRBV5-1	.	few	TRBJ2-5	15	TGCGCCAGCAGCTTGTATGCCGGGGACCAAGAGACCCAGTACTTC	CASSLYAGDQETQYF
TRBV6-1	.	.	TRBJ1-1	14	TGTGCCAGCAGAATAGGAACAGGGCGGACCGAAGCTTTCTTT	CASRIGTGRTEAFF
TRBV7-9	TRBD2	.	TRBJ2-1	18	TGTGCCAGCAGCTCGGCTGTAACTAGCGGGGGATCCTACAATGAGCAGTTCTTC	CASSSAVTSGGSYNEQFF
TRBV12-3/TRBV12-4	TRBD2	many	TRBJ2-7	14	TGTGCCAGCAGCAGGGGACTAGGATTGTACGAGCAGTACTTC	CASSRGLGLYEQYF
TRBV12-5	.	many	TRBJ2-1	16	TGTGCTAGTGGTTTGGCCAGTGGACGCCTCTACAATGAGCAGTTCTTC	CASGLASGRLYNEQFF
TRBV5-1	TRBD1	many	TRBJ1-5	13	TGCGCCAGCAGCTCCGGACAGGGTCAGCCCCAGCATTTT	CASSSGQGQPQHF
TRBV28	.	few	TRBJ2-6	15	TGTGCCAGCAGTTCCCGACGGACGGGCGGCGGTCGCAATTCTTTC	CASSSRRTGGGRNSF
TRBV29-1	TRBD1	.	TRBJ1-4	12	TGCAGCGTCAGGGGGACTAATGAAAAACTGTTTTTT	CSVRGTNEKLFF
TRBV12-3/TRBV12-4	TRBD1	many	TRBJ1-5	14	TGTGCCAGCAGCCCGGACAGGGGACATCAGCCCCAGCATTTT	CASSPDRGHQPQHF
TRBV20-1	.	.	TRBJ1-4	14	TGCAGTGCTAATGGGCAGACCCCTAATGAAAAACTGTTTTTT	CSANGQTPNEKLFF
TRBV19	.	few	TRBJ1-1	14	TGTGCCAGTAGTATCGGGGGAAAGAACACTGAAGCTTTCTTT	CASSIGGKNTEAFF
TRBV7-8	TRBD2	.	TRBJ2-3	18	TGTGCCAGCAGCTTACCCCAAGGAGCGGGAGTCTCGACAGATACGCAGTATTTT	CASSLPQGAGVSTDTQYF
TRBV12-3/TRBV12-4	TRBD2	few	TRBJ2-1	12	TGTGCCAGCGGAATGCGGGAGGATGAGCAGTTCTTC	CASGMREDEQFF
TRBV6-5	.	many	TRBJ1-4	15	TGTGCCAGCAGTTACTCGGGGTCCTCAGATGAAAAACTGTTTTTT	CASSYSGSSDEKLFF
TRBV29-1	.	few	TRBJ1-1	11	TGCAGCGTTTGGGGGTACACTGAAGCTTTCTTT	CSVWGYTEAFF
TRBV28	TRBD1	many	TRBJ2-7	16	TGTGCCAGCAGTTTGGCCGGGACAGGATTTGGCTACGAGCAGTACTTC	CASSLAGTGFGYEQYF
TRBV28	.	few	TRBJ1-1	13	TGTGCCAGCAGGATCGGACTCAACACTGAAGCTTTCTTT	CASRIGLNTEAFF
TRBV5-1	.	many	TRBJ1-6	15	TGCGCCAGCAGCGACGACCCGGGAGCAAATTCACCCCTCCACTTT	CASSDDPGANSPLHF
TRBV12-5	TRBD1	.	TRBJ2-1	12	TGTGCTAGTGGTTACGACAGGGGTGAGCAGTTCTTC	CASGYDRGEQFF
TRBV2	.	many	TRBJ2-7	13	TGTGCCAGCAATTCGGACAGAAGTTACGAGCAGTACTTC	CASNSDRSYEQYF
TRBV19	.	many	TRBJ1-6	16	TGTGCCAGTAGTACCGGATCGTCCAGGAGGAATTCACCCCTCCACTTT	CASSTGSSRRNSPLHF
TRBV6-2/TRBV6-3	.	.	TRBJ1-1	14	TGTGCCATTGGGGCCGACCTCATGGCCACTGAAGCTTTCTTT	CAIGADLMATEAFF
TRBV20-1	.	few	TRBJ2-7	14	TGCAGTGCTAGAAACATCGGAGTAGCCTACGAGCAGTACTTC	CSARNIGVAYEQYF
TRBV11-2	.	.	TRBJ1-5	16	TGTGCCAGCAGTTTTGGGTTTTTAGGGAGCGATCAGCCCCAGCATTTT	CASSFGFLGSDQPQHF
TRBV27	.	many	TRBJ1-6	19	TGTGCCAGCAGTCCCTCTACGCGCGGCGGGAGCTCCTATAATTCACCCCTCCACTTT	CASSPSTRGGSSYNSPLHF
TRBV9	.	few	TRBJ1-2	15	TGTGCCAGCAGCGTAGCCCCATTGACAGGTCATGGCTACACCTTC	CASSVAPLTGHGYTF
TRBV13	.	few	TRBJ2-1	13	TGTGCCAGCAGCTTAGAAAATTACAATGAGCAGTTCTTC	CASSLENYNEQFF
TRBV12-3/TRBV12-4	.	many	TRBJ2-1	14	TGTGCCAGCAGTTACCCGGAGGGATACAATGAGCAGTTCTTC	CASSYPEGYNEQFF
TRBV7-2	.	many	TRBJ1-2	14	TGTGCCAGCAGCTTATCAGTAGGGTACTATGGCTACACCTTC	CASSLSVGYYGYTF
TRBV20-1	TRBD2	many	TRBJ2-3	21	TGCAGTGCTAGAGACAGGGGTACCTCAACTAGCGGGAGTCGAGGCACAGATACGCAGTATTTT	CSARDRGTSTSGSRGTDTQYF
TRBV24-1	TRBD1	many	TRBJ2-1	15	TGTGCCACCAGTGATCAGGACAGGGTCCACAATGAGCAGTTCTTC	CATSDQDRVHNEQFF
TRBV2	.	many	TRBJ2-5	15	TGTGCCAGCAGCGACATGCGGGGCAGGGGAGAGACCCAGTACTTC	CASSDMRGRGETQYF
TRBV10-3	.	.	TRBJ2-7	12	TGTGCCATCAAAACAGGTTTCTACGAGCAGTACTTC	CAIKTGFYEQYF
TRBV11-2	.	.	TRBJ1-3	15	TGTGCCAGCAGCACAGACGGAAGCTCTGGAAACACCATATATTTT	CASSTDGSSGNTIYF
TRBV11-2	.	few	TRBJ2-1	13	TGTGCCAGCAGCCCAGTGGTGGGAGTTGAGCAGTTCTTC	CASSPVVGVEQFF
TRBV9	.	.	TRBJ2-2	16	TGTGCCAGCAGCGTAGACCCGGGCCTGAACACCGGGGAGCTGTTTTTT	CASSVDPGLNTGELFF
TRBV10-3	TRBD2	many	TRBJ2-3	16	TGTGCCATCAGTGCCCAGCTAGCGGGAATCTCAGATACGCAGTATTTT	CAISAQLAGISDTQYF
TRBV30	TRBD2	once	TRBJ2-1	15	TGTGCCTGGACCGCCGGGACTAGCGGCTACAATGAGCAGTTCTTC	CAWTAGTSGYNEQFF
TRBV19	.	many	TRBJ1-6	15	TGTGCCAGTAGTTTCCACGAGGGAGACCAGTCACCCCTCCACTTT	CASSFHEGDQSPLHF
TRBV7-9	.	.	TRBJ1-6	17	TGTGCCAGCAGCCTCAACCAGGGTCCTGTGCGGAATTCACCCCTCCACTTT	CASSLNQGPVRNSPLHF
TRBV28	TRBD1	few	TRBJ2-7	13	TGTGCCAGCAGGGACGACAGGGTCTACGAGCAGTACTTC	CASRDDRVYEQYF
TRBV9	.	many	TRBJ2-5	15	TGTGCCAGCAGCGTAGGAACAGGGCAGCAAGAGACCCAGTACTTC	CASSVGTGQQETQYF
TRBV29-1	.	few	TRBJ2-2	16	TGCAGCGTGGCAGGAGGCGCGAAAAAAGGCACCGGGGAGCTGTTTTTT	CSVAGGAKKGTGELFF
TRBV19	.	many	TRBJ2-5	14	TGTGCCAGTAGTACGGGACAAGTGGGAGAGACCCAGTACTTC	CASSTGQVGETQYF
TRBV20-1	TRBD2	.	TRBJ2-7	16	TGCAGTGCTAGATCTCAACCGGGACTACCCTTTGGCGAGCAGTACTTC	CSARSQPGLPFGEQYF
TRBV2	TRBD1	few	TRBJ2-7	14	TGTGCCAGCATGACCAGAAGACAGGGCTACGAGCAGTACTTC	CASMTRRQGYEQYF
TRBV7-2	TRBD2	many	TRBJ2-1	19	TGTGCCAGCAGCCCCCTGCGCCTCTGGACTAGCGGGGCTAGGGATGAGCAGTTCTTC	CASSPLRLWTSGARDEQFF
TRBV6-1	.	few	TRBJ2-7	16	TGTGCCAGCACCGTTAGGGGTATGGGATCGACCTACGAGCAGTACTTC	CASTVRGMGSTYEQYF
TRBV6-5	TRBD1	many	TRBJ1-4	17	TGTGCCAGCAGTTACTCTCGGACAGGGCTATCCAATGAAAAACTGTTTTTT	CASSYSRTGLSNEKLFF
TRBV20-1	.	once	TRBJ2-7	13	TGCAGTGCTAGACGACTAACTTTATACGAGCAGTACTTC	CSARRLTLYEQYF
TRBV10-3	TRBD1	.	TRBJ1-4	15	TGTGCCATCAGGAGGGACAGGGGAGTAGGAGAAAAACTGTTTTTT	CAIRRDRGVGEKLFF
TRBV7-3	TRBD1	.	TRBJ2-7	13	TGTGCCAGCAGCTCGGGACAGTCTACGATGCAGTACTTC	CASSSGQSTMQYF
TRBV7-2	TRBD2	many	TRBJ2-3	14	TGTGCCAGCAGCTTGGGAGGGATGACAGATACGCAGTATTTT	CASSLGGMTDTQYF
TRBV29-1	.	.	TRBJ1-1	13	TGCAGCGTTGAGAATTGGGGAAACACTGAAGCTTTCTTT	CSVENWGNTEAFF
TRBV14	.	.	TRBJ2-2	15	TGTGCCAGCAGCCAAGCCTCAGGGAACACCGGGGAGCTGTTTTTT	CASSQASGNTGELFF
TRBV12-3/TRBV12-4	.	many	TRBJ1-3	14	TGTGCCAGCAGAAGACAGCACTCTGGAAACACCATATATTTT	CASRRQHSGNTIYF
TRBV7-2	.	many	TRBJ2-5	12	TGTGCCAGCAGCCGATCACCCCGGGACAAGTACTTC	CASSRSPRDKYF